This TCR beta chain derives from a study of monozygotic twins with inflammatory bowel disease. Study observations and caveats: Background noise in patient repertoires may stem from differing immunosuppressive treatments. It was observed that concordant and discordant twins did not differ in repertoire similarity, possibly given limited power. Nothing supported a single strong signal or clonotype that was associated with IBD.

Eight distinct reactions (per sample) were used to make the cDNA. TCRdb reprocessed the 5' RACE reads and keeps a single row for each CDR3 protein, giving no DNA. This sample's table reports about 450,000 distinct CDR3 sequences. As to this clonotype: Its antigen is unknown.

The CDR3 contains 13 residues. Per the germline V gene, CDR1 is SEHNR and CDR2 is FQNEAQ (reference sequence). This receptor was identified in a human donor with ulcerative colitis or Crohn's disease, or a healthy co-twin of an affected twin (not recorded which). The gene calls are TRBV7-9 and TRBJ1-2; TCRdb's assignment of TRBD1 cannot be checked, as there is no DNA. The sample was blood. The CDR3: CASSSTGEDGYTF. The whole variable domain, remainder taken from reference TRBV7-9 and TRBJ1-2, is DTGVSQNPRHKITKRGQNVTFRCDPISEHNRLYWYRQTLGQGPEFLTYFQNEAQLEKSRLLSDRFSAERPKGSFSTLEIQRTEQGDSAMYLCASSSTGEDGYTFGSGTRLTVV.